The 14 T cell receptor beta chains below all came from one sample that was sequenced in a study of T-cell memory formation after mild COVID-19. TCRdb ran MiXCR on the 5' RACE reads and lists one entry per CDR3 protein. The table shows some 68,000 distinct CDR3 sequences, with 16% occurring only once. Sequenced input: PBMCs or a T cell subset sorted from them (not recorded which). These TCRs come from an adult woman who had mild COVID-19 (a few samples of this study predate the infection). Cell type and time point are not known.

There are a few counts of this clonotype. The gene calls are TRBV7-8 and TRBJ2-3; 15 bases fit TRBD2. CDR1 is SGHVS, CDR2 FQNEAQ, per germline. The CDR3 extends over 16 amino acids. Unmatched junction bases numbered 4, after V lost 5 bases and J lost 4 bases. The CDR3 is CASSPGLAGGPDTQYF. The CDR3 bases are TGTGCCAGCAGCCCCGGACTAGCGGGAGGGCCAGATACGCAGTATTTT.

This chain links TRBV7-9 with TRBJ2-1; the match to TRBD2 covers 8 bases. Germline V gene lookup returns CDR1 SEHNR and CDR2 FQNEAQ (reference sequence). This CDR3 comprises 15 residues. V was pared by 5 bases and J by 8 bases, with 11 bases of the junction left unmatched. The CDR3 loop reads CASSELAADGHEQFF. CDR3 nucleotides: TGTGCCAGCAGCGAACTAGCGGCCGACGGCCATGAGCAGTTCTTC.

This chain links TRBV7-2 with TRBJ2-5; D perhaps matches TRBD1 (6 bases). The V end lost 1 base, the J end lost 7 bases, and 19 bases lay between the germline ends. This CDR3 spans 16 amino acids. Germline assignment: CDR1 SGHTA and CDR2 FQGNSA. The CDR3 DNA follows: TGTGCCAGCAGCTTAGAGGTCTCCTGGGGGCCGCGGACCCAGTACTTC. It specifies CASSLEVSWGPRTQYF.

There are a few counts of this clonotype. The chain recombines TRBV7-9 with TRBJ2-1; TRBD2 is a possible D gene (5 bases). V gave up 5 bases and J gave up 3 bases, with 11 bases separating them. The CDR3 consists of 14 residues. Germline V gene data show CDR1 as SEHNR and CDR2 as FQNEAQ (reference sequence). CDR3 sequence (DNA): TGTGCCAGCAGCCCCGGGAACCACTACAATGAGCAGTTCTTC. This encodes CASSPGNHYNEQFF.

This clonotype was counted many times. The chain joins TRBV4-3 to TRBJ1-1, with D possibly being TRBD1 (6 bases). V was shortened by 4 bases and J by 4 bases, with 10 bases between the two germline ends. The CDR3 is 13 residues long. Germline values: CDR1 LGHNA, CDR2 YSLEER. For the CDR3, the DNA is TGCGCCAGCAGCCTAGGGGGAGCCACTGAAGCTTTCTTT. This codes for CASSLGGATEAFF.

The chain is built from TRBV29-1 and TRBJ1-5; possible D gene TRBD1, 6 bases. Germline V gives CDR1 SQVTM, CDR2 ANQGSEA. The V end lost 5 bases, the J end lost 3 bases, and 14 bases lay between the germline ends. The CDR3 contains 14 residues. The chain's CDR3 is CSVRGTATNQPQHF. CDR3 sequence (DNA): TGCAGCGTTAGGGGGACTGCCACCAATCAGCCCCAGCATTTT.

This clonotype was detected only a few times. The rearrangement joins TRBV15 to TRBJ1-5; D is ambiguous. CDR1 and CDR2 (germline): LNHNV, YYDKDF (reference sequence). V was trimmed by 0 bases and J by 4 bases, leaving 10 bases between them. The CDR3 spans 15 residues. The CDR3: CATSRDRHLNQPQHF. The CDR3 nucleotides read TGTGCCACCAGCAGAGACAGACATCTTAATCAGCCCCAGCATTTT.

In its sample, this clonotype was seen a few times. The rearrangement joins TRBV6-6 to TRBJ2-3; perhaps TRBD2 as D (6 bases). Per the germline V gene, CDR1 is MNHNY and CDR2 is SVGAGI (reference sequence). V lost 6 bases to trimming and J lost 1 base, with 14 bases between them. CDR3 size: 15 residues. The CDR3 coding sequence is TGTGCCAGCAGCCTTGGGGCTAGCGGCACAGATACGCAGTATTTT. Protein: CASSLGASGTDTQYF.

The V call is TRBV20-1, the J call TRBJ2-2, with 8 positions matching TRBD1. Germline V gene lookup returns CDR1 DFQATT and CDR2 SNEGSKA (reference sequence). Trimming cost V 6 bases and J 0 bases; bases outside gene matches: 18. The CDR3 has 19 amino acids. In DNA form, the CDR3 reads TGCAGTGCCCCGCCAGACCGGGGACAGGTCGTCGCGAACACCGGGGAGCTGTTTTTT. Its protein is CSAPPDRGQVVANTGELFF.

The chain carries TRBV4-2 and TRBJ1-1; D not certain. The CDR3 is 11 residues long. In germline, CDR1 is LGHNA, CDR2 YNFKEQ. The V gene lost 1 base and the J gene lost 5 bases, with 2 bases spanning the gap. The CDR3 nucleotides are TGTGCCAGCAGCCAAGGAACTGAAGCTTTCTTT. This gives the protein CASSQGTEAFF.

The sample holds a few counts of this clonotype. This chain links TRBV4-1 with TRBJ2-1, with 7 positions matching TRBD2. J gave up 3 bases and V 3 bases, and 8 bases lay outside the gene matches. The CDR3 sequence is 16 residues long. Germline values: CDR1 MGHRA, CDR2 YSYEKL. CDR3: CASSQRASSGYNEQFF. The CDR3 DNA follows: TGCGCCAGCAGCCAGAGGGCTTCTAGCGGCTACAATGAGCAGTTCTTC.

The chain joins TRBV7-6 to TRBJ1-2; no clear D. The V gene's germline CDR1 is SGHVS and CDR2 FNYEAQ. The germline V and J ends were trimmed by 4 bases and 2 bases, with 17 bases remaining between them. CDR3 length: 16 residues. The CDR3 nucleotides read TGTGCCAGCAGCTCCCAAGAGGTTTCTGTCAACTATGGCTACACCTTC. It codes for CASSSQEVSVNYGYTF.

Only a few counts were recorded for this clonotype. The genes are TRBV19 and TRBJ2-1; D remains unclear. Per germline, CDR1 LNHDA and CDR2 SQIVND (reference sequence). V lost 1 base and J lost 4, with 5 bases in between. This CDR3 spans 13 amino acids. This chain's CDR3 is CASSIGGYNEQFF. CDR3 nucleotides: TGTGCCAGTAGTATAGGGGGATACAATGAGCAGTTCTTC. Using reference TRBV19 and TRBJ2-1 for the parts outside the CDR3, the full variable domain is DGGITQSPKYLFRKEGQNVTLSCEQNLNHDAMYWYRQDPGQGLRLIYYSQIVNDFQKGDIAEGYSVSREKKESFPLTVTSAQKNPTAFYLCASSIGGYNEQFFGPGTRLTVL.

This sequence joins TRBV6-6 and TRBJ2-7; the D is unclear. CDR1 is MNHNY, CDR2 SVGAGI, per germline (reference sequence). The CDR3 spans 16 residues. Trimming cost V 2 bases and J 0 bases, with 14 bases left between them. The CDR3 reads CASSYTTRTSSYEQYF. DNA for the CDR3: TGTGCCAGCAGTTACACGACCAGGACCAGCTCCTACGAGCAGTACTTC.